This TCR beta chain was captured by sequencing in a study of post-analysis software for immune sequencing data. General study points: In patients, TRBV5-6, TRBV5-1 and TRBV20-1 belonged to roughly 5 TRBV segments found more frequently than in controls. Normalized Chao1 diversity was significantly reduced in patients versus controls.

The CDR3 is 15 residues long. CDR1 and CDR2 from the germline V gene are MNHEY and SMNVEV (reference sequence). To note about this clonotype: Its cognate antigen is unknown. A much larger clone lies a single base off, so this may be a read error.

The TCR beta cDNA libraries contained unique molecular identifiers. When about 0.95 to 10 million T cells were used, they gave roughly 490,000 cDNA molecules. One entry per CDR3 protein, called by TCRdb with MiXCR from the PCR reads. Of over 700,000 distinct CDR3 sequences detected, 30% appear once; the ten largest clones hold 0.5% to 0.6%. This TCR derives from a girl aged 10 to 17 with multiple sclerosis. The sample comprised blood. The chain couples TRBV27 to TRBJ2-7; unclear D gene. The CDR3 loop reads CAGSFGPGLSYEQYF. The CDR3 nucleotides read TGTGCCGGCAGTTTTGGTCCGGGCCTCTCCTACGAGCAGTACTTC.